One sample yielded the 9 T cell receptor beta chains listed below, sequenced in a study of T-cell reconstitution after alpha-beta-depleted transplantation in children. Preparation of the TCRbeta library used unique molecular identifiers. TCRdb passed the PCR reads through MiXCR, listing each CDR3 protein once. The data contain about 1,000,000 distinct CDR3 sequences, about 29% of them seen just once; the ten biggest clones take up around 30%. The sample consisted of PBMCs, mostly from graft donor cells, taken 360 days after TCRalphabeta/CD19-depleted stem cell transplant. All receptors come from a boy younger than two who had a stem cell transplant for SCID, so the T cells may come from the graft donor.

There are a few counts of this clonotype. The chain has TRBV6-1 and TRBJ2-1; TRBD1 or TRBD2 may be the D gene (5 bases each). V dropped 6 bases and J dropped 9 bases, with 18 bases sitting between them. The CDR3 contains 14 residues. The germline CDR1 and CDR2 sequences are MNHNS and SASEGT. CDR3 sequence (DNA): TGTGCCAGCAGCCCCTCTATGAGGGGCGGTGAGCAGTTCTTC. Its protein is CASSPSMRGGEQFF.

J is TRBJ1-3 and V is TRBV15; TRBD1 matches at 9 bases. V lost 0 bases, J lost 4 bases, and 13 bases stayed unmatched. Germline assignment: CDR1 LNHNV and CDR2 YYDKDF (reference sequence). This CDR3 spans 19 amino acids. CDR3: CATSRDGPGQGRTGNTIYF. The CDR3 nucleotides read TGTGCCACCAGCAGAGATGGACCGGGACAGGGAAGAACGGGAAACACCATATATTTT.

This clonotype was detected a few times. The chain uses TRBV20-1 and TRBJ2-7; D is unresolved. Germline V gene lookup returns CDR1 DFQATT and CDR2 SNEGSKA (reference sequence). The CDR3 is 14 residues long. V lost 4 bases, J lost 6 bases, and 19 bases lay in between. CDR3 protein: CSANLYPRRREQYF. DNA for the CDR3: TGCAGTGCTAATTTGTATCCACGTCGTCGCGAGCAGTACTTC.

This sequence joins TRBV14 and TRBJ2-7, with D unclear. Germline loops: CDR1 SGHDN, CDR2 FVKESK. With 1 base removed from V and 7 bases from J, the gap between germline ends came to 14 bases. The CDR3 has 14 amino acids. The CDR3 DNA reads TGTGCCAGCAGCCAAGTTCGATACTCGACGGAGCAGTACTTC. Amino acid sequence: CASSQVRYSTEQYF.

The chain employs TRBV20-1 and TRBJ1-1; a possible D gene is TRBD1 (5 bases). The CDR3 totals 13 residues. Germline CDR1 reads DFQATT; CDR2 reads SNEGSKA (reference sequence). Trimming removed 4 bases at V and 1 base at J, with 10 bases between. CDR3 DNA sequence: TGCAGTGCTACCGACAGAAGGAACACTGAAGCTTTCTTT. It translates to CSATDRRNTEAFF.

The chain has TRBV5-1 and TRBJ2-3; 10 bases agree with TRBD2. The germline gives CDR1 SGHRS, CDR2 YFSETQ. Trimming took 4 bases from V and 3 from J; bases not matched to a gene: 11. This CDR3 is built from 17 residues. This CDR3 is CASSLTILAGTTDTQYF. The CDR3 DNA is TGCGCCAGCAGCCTAACCATACTAGCGGGGACAACAGATACGCAGTATTTT.

The chain links TRBV7-9 to TRBJ1-2; no clear D gene. The CDR3 is 16 amino acids. Between the trimmed V and J ends, which lost 2 bases and 2 bases, there was a span of 15 bases. From germline, CDR1 is SEHNR and CDR2 FQNEAQ (reference sequence). The CDR3: CASSLWEAEPNYGYTF. In DNA, the CDR3 is TGTGCCAGCAGCTTATGGGAGGCCGAACCCAACTATGGCTACACCTTC.

This clonotype has just a few counts. The V call is TRBV6-1, the J call TRBJ1-5; 7 bases line up with TRBD1. The CDR3 covers 15 residues. J gave up 1 base and V 5 bases, and 5 bases lay outside the gene matches. CDR1 and CDR2 from the germline V gene are MNHNS and SASEGT. The chain's CDR3 is CASSRQQGSNQPQHF. The CDR3 DNA follows: TGTGCCAGCAGTCGTCAACAGGGGAGCAATCAGCCCCAGCATTTT.

The chain uses TRBV7-9 and TRBJ1-3; D is unresolved. The CDR3 runs 16 residues. Germline values: CDR1 SEHNR, CDR2 FQNEAQ (reference sequence). Trimming left V 0 bases short and J 0 bases short, with 9 bases between. The CDR3 DNA is TGTGCCAGCAGCTTAGCTGAGGACCTCTCTGGAAACACCATATATTTT. Encoded protein: CASSLAEDLSGNTIYF.